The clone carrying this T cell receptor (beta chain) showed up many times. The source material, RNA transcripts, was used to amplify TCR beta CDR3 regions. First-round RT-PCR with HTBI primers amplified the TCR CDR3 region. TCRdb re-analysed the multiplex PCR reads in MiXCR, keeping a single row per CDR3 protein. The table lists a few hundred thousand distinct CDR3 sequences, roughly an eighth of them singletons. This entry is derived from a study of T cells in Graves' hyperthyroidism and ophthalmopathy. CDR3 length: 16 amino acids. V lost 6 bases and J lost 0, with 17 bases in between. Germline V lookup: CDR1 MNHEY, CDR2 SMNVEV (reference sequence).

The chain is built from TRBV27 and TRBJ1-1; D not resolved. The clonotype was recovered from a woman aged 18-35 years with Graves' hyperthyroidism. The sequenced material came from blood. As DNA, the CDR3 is TGTGCCAGCAGGCCGACACCCCCGAGTCTGAACACTGAAGCTTTCTTT. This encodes CASRPTPPSLNTEAFF.